Following are 19 T cell receptor beta chains from one sample sequenced in a study of cytomegalovirus exposure and HLA in healthy donors. Amplification used 60 Vbeta primers and 13 Jbeta primers. Clones were read by immunoSEQ multiplex PCR, and TCRdb kept only the in-frame ones, dropping some. The sample gives about 160,000 clones, over 80% of which show up once; roughly 4% is in the top ten. Specimen: PBMCs. These TCRs come from a man aged 45-60 years in good health and CMV-seropositive.

This sequence joins TRBV30 and TRBJ1-4; D gene ambiguous. The length of the CDR3 is 13 residues. Trimming left V 3 bases short and J 7 bases short, with 12 bases between. Germline V CDR1 and CDR2: GTSNPN, SVGIG (reference sequence). DNA for the CDR3: TGTGCCTGGAGCGAGGGATTCGGTGAAAAACTGTTTTTT. Translation gives CAWSEGFGEKLFF.

For the CDR3, the DNA is TGTGCCAGCAGCTCCGGACAGGGCCAGGAGACCCAGTACTTC. As protein: CASSSGQGQETQYF. The genes are TRBV11-1 and TRBJ2-5; 8 bases map to TRBD1. Per germline, CDR1 SGHAT and CDR2 FQDESV (reference sequence). Trimming at V came to 4 bases and at J to 5 bases, leaving 6 bases not matched to a gene. CDR3 length: 14 amino acids.

The chain recombines TRBV5-6 with TRBJ2-7; 7 nucleotides agree with TRBD2. The V segment lost 2 bases and the J segment 4 bases; nucleotides outside the gene matches: 3. Germline loops: CDR1 SGHDT, CDR2 YYEEEE. The CDR3 has 13 amino acids. The CDR3 bases are TGTGCCAGCAGCTTTACTAGCGCATACGAGCAGTACTTC. Translating it yields CASSFTSAYEQYF.

J is TRBJ2-3 and V is TRBV5-1, with a tentative D call TRBD2 (6 bases). The CDR3 length is 15 residues. Germline lookup yields CDR1 SGHRS and CDR2 YFSETQ. Deletions cut 2 bases from V and 0 bases from J, with 10 bases between. CDR3 protein: CASSFYGTSTDTQYF. The CDR3 DNA reads TGCGCCAGCAGCTTTTATGGGACTAGCACAGATACGCAGTATTTT. Full variable domain (missing parts from reference TRBV5-1 and TRBJ2-3): KAGVTQTPRYLIKTRGQQVTLSCSPISGHRSVSWYQQTPGQGLQFLFEYFSETQRNKGNFPGRFSGRQFSNSRSEMNVSTLELGDSALYLCASSFYGTSTDTQYFGPGTRLTVL.

The rearrangement joins TRBV6-6 to TRBJ2-3, with D uncertain. This CDR3 has 15 amino acids. Germline loops: CDR1 MNHNY, CDR2 SVGAGI (reference sequence). Trimming took 2 bases from V and 2 from J, leaving 11 bases between them. The DNA for the CDR3 is TGTGCCAGCAGTTACACTTCTTATTCCACAGATACGCAGTATTTT. As protein: CASSYTSYSTDTQYF.

This sequence joins TRBV12-5 and TRBJ2-1; D possibly corresponds to TRBD1 (6 bases). The CDR3 consists of 12 residues. The germline gives CDR1 LGHNT, CDR2 FRNRAP. The V and J ends lost 10 bases and 3 bases respectively, with 10 bases between them. The CDR3: CANVQGYNEQFF. CDR3 sequence (DNA): TGTGCTAACGTACAGGGCTACAATGAGCAGTTCTTC.

V gene TRBV5-8 combines with J gene TRBJ2-5; 10 nucleotides agree with TRBD2. The V gene end was trimmed by 0 bases and the J gene end by 5 bases; junction bases not matched to a gene: 4. Germline V CDR1 and CDR2: SGHTS, YDEGEE. The CDR3 has 15 residues. CDR3 in amino acids: CASSLEGLARETQYF. CDR3 coding DNA: TGTGCCAGCAGCTTGGAGGGACTAGCGCGGGAGACCCAGTACTTC. Variable domain in full (rest from reference TRBV5-8 and TRBJ2-5): EAGVTQSPTHLIKTRGQQATLRCSPISGHTSVYWYQQALGLGLQFLLWYDEGEERNRGNFPPRFSGRQFPNYSSELNVNALELEDSALYLCASSLEGLARETQYFGPGTRLLVL.

This clone was seen more than once but under ten times. The genes are TRBV7-2 and TRBJ2-3; 13 bases fit TRBD2. V was pared by 2 bases and J by 8 bases, with 10 bases of the junction left unmatched. The germline CDR1 and CDR2 sequences are SGHTA and FQGNSA. This CDR3 contains 17 residues. In DNA form, the CDR3 reads TGTGCCAGCAGCTTACGGACTAGCGGGGGTGCCCTGGGTACGCAGTATTTT. Protein sequence: CASSLRTSGGALGTQYF.

V and J are TRBV5-6 and TRBJ1-4; the D gene is possibly TRBD1 (5 bases). Trimming took 2 bases from V and 8 from J, leaving 13 bases between them. This CDR3 is built from 14 residues. Germline CDR1 reads SGHDT; CDR2 reads YYEEEE. The CDR3 coding sequence is TGTGCCAGCAGCTTTCGGGACGGAGGGGAAAAACTGTTTTTT. Amino acid sequence: CASSFRDGGEKLFF.

The CDR3 sequence: CASSQGGEAYEQYF. CDR3 sequence (DNA): TGCGCCAGCAGCCAAGGCGGCGAAGCCTACGAGCAGTACTTC. V usage is TRBV4-1 and J usage is TRBJ2-7; D unresolved. Trimming stripped 1 base from V and 2 bases from J, with 9 bases between. This CDR3 has 14 residues. The germline V gene encodes CDR1 MGHRA and CDR2 YSYEKL.

There are a few counts of this clone. This sequence joins TRBV29-1 and TRBJ1-6; 7 bases match TRBD1. The J segment lost 8 bases and the V segment lost 6 bases, leaving 4 bases of the junction unmatched. This CDR3 is built from 12 residues. Germline CDR1 reads SQVTM; CDR2 reads ANQGSEA. CDR3 bases: TGCAGCGTCGGCACAGGGGATTCACCCCTCCACTTT. Its translation is CSVGTGDSPLHF.

This clone was seen a handful of times. The chain uses TRBV7-2 and TRBJ2-7, with 7 positions matching TRBD1. The germline gives CDR1 SGHTA, CDR2 FQGNSA. Trimming removed 5 bases from V and 2 bases from J; junction bases left unmatched: 6. This CDR3 is built from 14 residues. The CDR3 reads CASSRTGDPYEQYF. The CDR3 nucleotides are TGTGCCAGCAGCAGAACAGGGGATCCCTACGAGCAGTACTTC.

Here the CDR3 reads CASSPEGSGRAGSYEQYF. In DNA, the CDR3 is TGTGCCAGCAGTCCCGAAGGGAGCGGGAGGGCCGGGTCCTACGAGCAGTACTTC. The V and J genes are TRBV28 and TRBJ2-7; TRBD2 agrees at 10 bases. Germline lookup yields CDR1 MDHEN and CDR2 SYDVKM. CDR3 length: 18 residues. V lost 5 bases and J lost 1; bases outside the gene matches: 14. Variable domain in full (rest from reference TRBV28 and TRBJ2-7): DVKVTQSSRYLVKRTGEKVFLECVQDMDHENMFWYRQDPGLGLRLIYFSYDVKMKEKGDIPEGYSVSREKKERFSLILESASTNQTSMYLCASSPEGSGRAGSYEQYFGPGTRLTVT.

This rearrangement joins TRBV5-6 to TRBJ1-6; a possible D gene is TRBD1 (6 bases). The CDR3 has 16 residues. The V gene lost 1 base and the J gene lost 5 bases, with 13 bases spanning the gap. Germline V CDR1 and CDR2: SGHDT, YYEEEE. The CDR3 reads CASSLQQGRNNSPLHF. The DNA for the CDR3 is TGTGCCAGCAGCTTGCAACAGGGTCGGAATAATTCACCCCTCCACTTT.

This clone has just one count. The chain has TRBV2 and TRBJ2-3; the D is unclear. Germline V gene data show CDR1 as SNHLY and CDR2 as FYNNEI. The CDR3 loop spans 15 amino acids. V was clipped by 7 bases and J by 0 bases, with 14 bases between them. The CDR3 reads CASKNPWASTDTQYF. The CDR3 DNA reads TGTGCCAGCAAAAATCCCTGGGCTAGCACAGATACGCAGTATTTT.

The rearrangement links TRBV10-2 to TRBJ2-1, with 9 bases identical to TRBD2. The CDR3 has 14 residues. Unmatched junction bases numbered 1, after V lost 7 bases and J lost 0 bases. Germline assignment: CDR1 WSHSY and CDR2 SAAADI. The CDR3 sequence: CASISGSSYNEQFF. The CDR3 nucleotides read TGCGCCAGCATTAGCGGGAGCTCCTACAATGAGCAGTTCTTC.

The chain is built from TRBV30 and TRBJ1-6, with D hard to call. Germline CDR1 is GTSNPN and CDR2 is SVGIG (reference sequence). The CDR3 loop spans 16 amino acids. V was trimmed by 3 bases and J by 4 bases, leaving 16 bases between them. The CDR3 region has the DNA TGTGCCTGGAGCCTCGGACGCCCGGGATATAATTCACCCCTCCACTTT. It specifies CAWSLGRPGYNSPLHF.

The chain carries TRBV6-1 and TRBJ2-1; 9 bases are shared with TRBD2. J was trimmed by 5 bases and V by 4 bases; bases with no gene match: 3. CDR3 size: 14 residues. Germline CDR1 and CDR2: MNHNS and SASEGT. The CDR3 sequence is CASSGLAVNNEQFF. The DNA of the CDR3 is TGTGCCAGCAGTGGACTAGCGGTAAACAATGAGCAGTTCTTC.

In this sample, this clone turned up once. DNA of the CDR3: TGCGCCAGCAGGGGCGGGGAACTTGCCTACGAGCAGTACTTC. Translation gives CASRGGELAYEQYF. V gene TRBV10-2 combines with J gene TRBJ2-7; perhaps TRBD2 as D (6 bases). V lost 6 bases to trimming and J lost 2 bases, with 14 bases between them. Per germline, CDR1 WSHSY and CDR2 SAAADI. The CDR3 loop spans 14 amino acids.